The source of this T cell receptor beta chain is a study of shared clonotypes between healthy human individuals. The wider study: The cohort had two women and a few men, ages 18 to 49.

Per the original data handling: Junction-only sequences without quality scores were provided by ImmunoSEQ, so filtering was different. TCRdb's copy holds only in-frame clones and misses some; the assay was immunoSEQ multiplex PCR. The V and J calls and clone size are taken from that table; D and trimming were inferred from the DNA. The data show 300,000 to 400,000 clones, roughly 70% seen once. The junction had 5 bases not matched to a gene; V was cut back by 1 base and J by 2 bases. The CDR3 covers 16 residues. Germline assignment: CDR1 MGHRA and CDR2 YSYEKL. The chain recombines TRBV4-1 with TRBJ1-3, with 7 bases matching TRBD1. This receptor was obtained from a man aged 25 to 45 in good health. The sample consisted of memory CD4+ T cells sorted from blood. The subset: CD45RA-negative fraction. The CDR3 region is CASSQAGQAPGNTIYF. In DNA form, the CDR3 reads TGCGCCAGCAGCCAAGCAGGACAGGCCCCTGGAAACACCATATATTTT.